These 26 T cell receptor beta chains were all obtained from the same sample, sequenced in a study of tumor-infiltrating lymphocytes in primary liver carcinoma. TCR beta cDNA was reverse-transcribed from about 550 ng of total RNA. The reaction used a constant-region primer and ProtoScript II reverse transcriptase. Library construction for TCR beta comprised three nested multiplex PCR rounds performed with slightly modified ARM-PCR. The first two PCR rounds, around 10 cycles each, used TRBV1-TRBV30 forward primers and a C-beta reverse primer. TCRdb reanalysed the multiplex PCR reads using MiXCR and keeps one entry per CDR3 protein. The table shows 99,000 or so distinct CDR3 sequences, with about four fifths occurring only once. Unsorted bulk tissue of about 19-31 mg yielded co-extracted RNA and DNA. Sequencing was performed on liver tumor tissue from sampling region 3. The subset is: tumor region T3, left-lateral pole. Receptors originate from a man between 35 and 55 years old with primary liver carcinoma and hepatitis B virus infection.

With regard to this clonotype: Compared with germline, one end of the junction differs, possibly owing to a read error. This chain links TRBV29-1 with TRBJ1-4; D not certain. Germline CDR1 reads SQVTM; CDR2 reads ANQGSEA. This CDR3 spans 15 amino acids. CDR3 nucleotide sequence: TGCAGCGTTGAGTATTTTAGAACGGGAGGCGAAAGACTGTTTTTT. Translation gives CSVEYFRTGGERLFF.

This clonotype was seen a handful of times. Lacking the conserved final phenylalanine or tryptophan, this CDR3 likely reflects a read error. The limits of the CDR3 on the DNA are not certain, so only TCRdb's listed CDR3 is given. The CDR3 spells CANSLPRESTDTHYL. The chain couples TRBV11-1 to TRBJ2-3; the table names TRBD2, a call not compared with the DNA. Germline CDR1 and CDR2: SGHAT and FQDESV (reference sequence). The CDR3 is 15 amino acids in total, end residues counted.

As regards this clonotype: One end of the junction varies from germline; a read error may be responsible. The gene calls are TRBV11-2 and TRBJ2-1; D unclear. This CDR3 has 13 amino acids. CDR1 is SGHAT and CDR2 is FQNNGV in the germline V gene. The chain's CDR3 is CASSSKLYNEQLF. For the CDR3, the DNA is TGTGCCAGTAGCTCAAAATTATACAATGAGCAGCTCTTC.

The chain recombines TRBV7-9 with TRBJ1-1; perhaps TRBD1 as D (5 bases). Per the germline V gene, CDR1 is SEHNR and CDR2 is FQNEAQ (reference sequence). This CDR3 has 13 residues. CDR3 in DNA: TGTACTAGCAGCTTGACAGCGGACACTGAAGCTTTCTTT. Its translation is CTSSLTADTEAFF. Full variable domain (outside the CDR3, taken from reference TRBV7-9 and TRBJ1-1): DTGVSQNPRHKITKRGQNVTFRCDPISEHNRLYWYRQTLGQGPEFLTYFQNEAQLEKSRLLSDRFSAERPKGSFSTLEIQRTEQGDSAMYLCTSSLTADTEAFFGQGTRLTVV.

As for this clonotype: The junction and the germline gene differ at one end; a read error may be behind it. The rearrangement uses TRBV4-2 and TRBJ2-7; 10 bases map to TRBD2. CDR3 length: 17 amino acids. Germline V gives CDR1 LGHNA, CDR2 YNFKEQ. CDR3 DNA sequence: TGTGCCAGCAGCCAAGGTCCCGCTAGCGGGAGAACTTACGAGCACTACTTC. Encoded protein: CASSQGPASGRTYEHYF.

This clonotype has more than one count but fewer than ten. One junction end disagrees with the germline gene, perhaps due to a read error. This chain links TRBV4-3 with TRBJ2-7, with TRBD2 as a possible D gene (7 bases). Germline V gene sequence: CDR1 LGHNA, CDR2 YSLEER. This CDR3 is 15 amino acids long. CDR3 coding DNA: TGCGCCAGCAGTCAAGATAGGGGGGCGGGAGACAAGCAATACTTC. Protein product: CASSQDRGAGDKQYF.

This chain connects TRBV10-1 to TRBJ2-4; 10 bases agree with TRBD2. V trimming: 6 bases; J trimming: 2 bases; junction bases outside the gene matches: 7. Germline-derived CDR1 and CDR2 are WNHNN and SYGVQD (reference sequence). CDR3 length: 16 residues. CDR3 sequence reads: CASSALAGSTKNIQYF. CDR3 nucleotides: TGCGCCAGCAGCGCACTAGCGGGAAGCACCAAAAACATTCAGTACTTC.

As concerns this clonotype: Compared with germline, one end of the junction differs, possibly owing to a read error. V gene TRBV24-1 combines with J gene TRBJ2-7, with 10 bases matching TRBD1. Germline lookup yields CDR1 KGHDR and CDR2 SFDVKD. The CDR3 spans 15 residues. CDR3 nucleotide sequence: TGTGCCACCAGCTGGCCGGGACAGGGGTCCTACGAGCAGTATTTC. Translated: CATSWPGQGSYEQYF.

Worth noting for this clonotype: At one end, the junction sequence differs from germline, possibly due to a read error. J is TRBJ1-1 and V is TRBV29-1; D gene uncertain. This CDR3 is built from 15 residues. Germline-derived CDR1 and CDR2 are SQVTM and ANQGSEA. CDR3 DNA: TGCAGCGGGTCAGCGGGCTGGGGAATGAACACCGAAGCTTCCTTT. Its protein is CSGSAGWGMNTEASF.

This chain uses TRBV7-2 with TRBJ2-7; D possibly matches TRBD1 or TRBD2 (5 bases each). From germline, CDR1 is SGHTA and CDR2 FQGNSA. V lost 0 bases and J 10 bases, leaving 19 bases between the germline ends. The CDR3 is 15 amino acids. This CDR3 is CASSLAGTSNPEQYF. In DNA form, the CDR3 reads TGTGCCAGCAGCTTAGCGGGGACCAGCAACCCTGAACAGTACTTC.

On this clonotype: A junction end diverges from the germline sequence, so it may reflect a read error. The chain carries TRBV7-3 and TRBJ2-2, with 8 bases that match TRBD2. The CDR3 is made up of 14 amino acids. CDR1 is SGHTA, CDR2 FQGTGA, per germline. CDR3 loop: CPSSRGLASGEMFF. The CDR3, as DNA: TGTCCCAGCAGCCGTGGACTAGCATCGGGGGAGATGTTTTTT.

The chain is built from TRBV2 and TRBJ1-5; D is ambiguous. From germline, CDR1 is SNHLY and CDR2 FYNNEI. The V and J ends lost 6 bases and 5 bases respectively, with 11 bases between them. CDR3 size: 13 residues. The CDR3 DNA reads TGTGCCAGCAGCGCCTTTGAAGATCAGCCCCAGCATTTT. This gives the protein CASSAFEDQPQHF.

In this sample, this clonotype is medium-sized. This sequence joins TRBV4-1 and TRBJ1-3; weak D call: TRBD1 (6 bases). The CDR3 is 17 residues long. Trimming cost V 2 bases and J 1 base, with 15 bases left between them. Germline V gene lookup returns CDR1 MGHRA and CDR2 YSYEKL. CDR3 sequence (DNA): TGCGCCAGCAGCCAACTAAGGACAGCAGGTTCTGGAAACACCATATATTTT. Translating gives CASSQLRTAGSGNTIYF.

Note on this clonotype: Sequence at one end of the junction differs from germline and may be a read error. This chain links TRBV6-2 or TRBV6-3 with TRBJ2-7; possible D gene TRBD2, 6 bases. The CDR3 covers 14 residues. CDR1 and CDR2 from the germline V gene are MNHEY and SVGEGT. The CDR3 reads CASKRLQEGHEQYF. Here the CDR3 DNA reads TGTGCGAGCAAAAGACTACAGGAGGGCCACGAACAGTACTTC.

Points on this clonotype: The germline gene is not matched at one end of the junction; a read error may be the cause. The J gene is TRBJ2-7, the V gene TRBV5-5; possible D gene TRBD2, 5 bases. CDR3 size: 15 residues. Germline V gene data show CDR1 as SGHKS and CDR2 as YYEKEE (reference sequence). CDR3 amino acids: CTSSPAVVPLFEQYF. The CDR3 coding sequence is TGTACCAGCAGCCCAGCGGTAGTTCCCCTCTTCGAGCAGTACTTC.

To note about this clonotype: One end of the junction varies from germline; a read error may be responsible. This chain uses TRBV11-3 with TRBJ2-3; 9 nucleotides match TRBD2. CDR1 is SGHNT, CDR2 YENEEA, per germline. The CDR3 runs 17 residues. The CDR3 loop reads CASSIAVAGGSTDTQYF. The CDR3, as DNA: TGTGCTAGCAGCATAGCGGTCGCGGGAGGGAGCACGGATACGCAGTATTTT.

This clonotype was seen a handful of times. V is TRBV12-3 or TRBV12-4 and J is TRBJ1-4; D gene uncertain. This CDR3 is 14 amino acids long. V lost 5 bases and J 7 bases, leaving 14 bases between the germline ends. In DNA form, the CDR3 reads TGTGCCAGCAGTCTAAGTGGGATTGGTGAAAAACTGTTTTTT. Its translation: CASSLSGIGEKLFF.

Notes on this clonotype: The junction shows a germline mismatch at one end, possibly a read error. The V gene is TRBV12-3 or TRBV12-4, the J gene TRBJ1-1; D remains ambiguous. This CDR3 contains 14 residues. The CDR3 coding sequence is TGTGCCAGCACCCCGGGTCTAAATGTCGCTGAAGCTTTCTTC. The encoded protein is CASTPGLNVAEAFF.

Comment on this clonotype: This is likely a read error, given that the CDR3 carries no conserved phenylalanine or tryptophan at its end. The chain employs TRBV29-1 and TRBJ2-3, with D hard to call. V dropped 3 bases and J dropped 5 bases, with 9 bases sitting between them. Germline V gene data show CDR1 as SQVTM and CDR2 as ANQGSEA. The CDR3 runs 12 residues. The CDR3 region is CSVETPGDTQYL. For the CDR3, the DNA is TGCAGCGTTGAGACTCCGGGAGATACGCAGTATTTA.

A few counts support this clonotype. Sequence at one end of the junction differs from germline and may be a read error. This rearrangement joins TRBV29-1 to TRBJ2-3, with TRBD1 identical over 7 bases. The CDR3 totals 12 residues. The germline CDR1 and CDR2 sequences are SQVTM and ANQGSEA. This CDR3 reads CTVDAKGATQYF. CDR3 bases: TGCACCGTTGATGCCAAGGGGGCTACGCAGTATTTT.

About this clonotype itself: No conserved phenylalanine or tryptophan ends this CDR3, so it is likely a read error. The gene calls are TRBV5-1 and TRBJ2-3, with a possible D match to TRBD2 (6 bases). The CDR3 loop spans 15 amino acids. Germline lookup yields CDR1 SGHRS and CDR2 YFSETQ. The CDR3: CASSFGGISTDTQYL. The CDR3 DNA reads TGCGCCAGCAGCTTTGGCGGGATTAGCACAGATACACAGTATCTT.

The CDR3 here is CISSYGAGGQPQHF. CDR3 nucleotide sequence: TGTATCAGCAGTTACGGAGCAGGGGGTCAGCCCCAGCATTTT. The chain couples TRBV6-2 or TRBV6-3 to TRBJ1-5; TRBD1 agrees at 7 bases. The CDR3 is 14 residues long. Per the germline V gene, CDR1 is MNHEY and CDR2 is SVGEGT.

Concerning this clonotype itself: The CDR3 ends on some other residue instead of the conserved phenylalanine or tryptophan, so this is likely a read error. V is TRBV11-1 and J is TRBJ2-7, with 8 bases fitting TRBD1. Germline V gene sequence: CDR1 SGHAT, CDR2 FQDESV (reference sequence). The CDR3 loop spans 16 amino acids. The CDR3 DNA reads as TGTGCCAGTAGCTCTGGTCCAGGACAGGGTTCCTACGAGCAGTACTCC. This gives the protein CASSSGPGQGSYEQYS.

About this clonotype: One end of the junction varies from germline; a read error may be responsible. The genes are TRBV29-1 and TRBJ2-3, with TRBD2 as a possible D gene (5 bases). This CDR3 comprises 12 residues. Germline CDR1 reads SQVTM; CDR2 reads ANQGSEA. The CDR3 nucleotides read TGTAGCGTTGAGACTCCAGGAGATAGGCAGTATTTT. Protein product: CSVETPGDRQYF.

Concerning this clonotype itself: One end of the junction is discordant with germline, which a read error may explain. The genes are TRBV29-1 and TRBJ1-2; D gene unclear. CDR1 is SQVTM and CDR2 is ANQGSEA in the germline V gene. CDR3 length: 11 residues. The CDR3 region is CSVVGLRGYTF. The DNA for the CDR3 is TGCAGCGTTGTGGGTCTTCGTGGCTACACATTC.

The count of this clonotype is one. The chain couples TRBV7-3 to TRBJ2-6; D is perhaps TRBD2 (7 bases). The CDR3 runs 17 residues. The V and J ends lost 1 base and 0 bases respectively, with 10 bases between them. The germline V gene encodes CDR1 SGHTA and CDR2 FQGTGA. CDR3 in amino acids: CASSLKGGSSGANVLTF. The CDR3 DNA sequence: TGTGCCAGCAGCTTAAAGGGGGGGAGCTCTGGGGCCAACGTCCTGACTTTC. The whole variable domain, filled in from reference TRBV7-3 and TRBJ2-6, reads GAGVSQTPSNKVTEKGKYVELRCDPISGHTALYWYRQSLGQGPEFLIYFQGTGAADDSGLPNDRFFAVRPEGSVSTLKIQRTERGDSAVYLCASSLKGGSSGANVLTFGAGSRLTVL.